The next 13 T cell receptor beta chains were all read from a single sample in a study of T cell repertoires in cytomegalovirus infection. TCRdb processed the reads anew with MiXCR; each CDR3 protein has one entry. The sample records 300,000 to 400,000 distinct CDR3 sequences, around 25% being singletons. For these receptors, no antigen is known. This material consisted of cultured PBMCs, taken from culture after CMV antigen stimulation. These receptors were collected from a human donor in good health (CMV status not recorded). Some clones in this sample may be carry-over from other donors' samples.

In its sample, this clonotype was seen many times. This chain links TRBV6-2 or TRBV6-3 with TRBJ2-5; TRBD2 matches 9 bases. This CDR3 has 15 residues. Germline CDR1 is MNHEY and CDR2 is SVGEGT. Losses at the gene ends were 8 bases for V and 5 bases for J; bases not matched to a gene: 12. CDR3 DNA sequence: TGTGCCAGCCTGCCGACCGGGACTAGCTTGGAGACCCAGTACTTC. This translates into CASLPTGTSLETQYF.

This clonotype was observed a handful of times. The V gene is TRBV7-8, the J gene TRBJ1-1; tentatively, D is TRBD1 (5 bases). V was shortened by 0 bases and J by 2 bases, with 10 bases between the two germline ends. The CDR3 runs 15 residues. Germline loops: CDR1 SGHVS, CDR2 FQNEAQ. The CDR3 coding sequence is TGTGCCAGCAGCTTAGCCGGGGCGGCTAACACTGAAGCTTTCTTT. Translating it yields CASSLAGAANTEAFF.

The CDR3 region has the DNA TGTGCCAGCACCCCGTGGCAGGGCAACAATGAGCAGTTCTTC. Translation gives CASTPWQGNNEQFF. This rearrangement joins TRBV12-3 or TRBV12-4 to TRBJ2-1; D may be TRBD1 (5 bases). The CDR3 sequence is 14 residues long. Trimming cost V 7 bases and J 5 bases, with 15 bases left between them.

The rearrangement links TRBV27 to TRBJ2-5; 15 bases are a match to TRBD2. Germline CDR1 reads MNHEY; CDR2 reads SMNVEV (reference sequence). The CDR3 spans 16 residues. V gave up 5 bases and J gave up 10 bases; unmatched junction bases: 11. CDR3 amino acids: CASSPRTSGGARGQYF. The CDR3 DNA reads TGTGCCAGCAGTCCCCGGACTAGCGGGGGGGCAAGGGGCCAGTACTTC.

This clonotype has ten or more counts. This chain joins TRBV5-1 and TRBJ2-7; D tentatively fits TRBD1 or TRBD2 (7 bases each). The V end lost 4 bases, the J end lost 2 bases, and 13 bases lay between the germline ends. The CDR3 has 14 amino acids. Germline CDR1 is SGHRS and CDR2 is YFSETQ. CDR3 bases: TGCGCCAGCAGCAGCGGGACAGTGCCCTACGAGCAGTACGTC. The encoded protein is CASSSGTVPYEQYV.

In this sample, this clonotype turned up a few times. The chain recombines TRBV3-1 with TRBJ1-1; tentatively, D is TRBD1 (6 bases). The CDR3 has 13 amino acids. In germline, CDR1 is LGHDT, CDR2 YNNKEL (reference sequence). The germline V and J ends were trimmed by 5 bases and 7 bases, with 14 bases remaining between them. CDR3 sequence (DNA): TGTGCCAGCAGCACCGGACAGACAAGTGAAGCTTTCTTT. This encodes CASSTGQTSEAFF. Drawing the rest from reference TRBV3-1 and TRBJ1-1, the complete variable domain is DTAVSQTPKYLVTQMGNDKSIKCEQNLGHDTMYWYKQDSKKFLKIMFSYNNKELIINETVPNRFSPKSPDKAHLNLHINSLELGDSAVYFCASSTGQTSEAFFGQGTRLTVV.

There are many counts of this clonotype. The chain joins TRBV12-3 or TRBV12-4 to TRBJ2-7; the match to TRBD1 covers 11 bases. V gave up 3 bases and J gave up 4 bases; unmatched junction bases: 5. The CDR3 spans 15 residues. The DNA for the CDR3 is TGTGCCAGCAGTTTGGGGGGACAGGGGGGTTACGAGCAGTACTTC. It translates to CASSLGGQGGYEQYF.

The chain recombines TRBV9 with TRBJ2-3; 10 bases agree with TRBD2. The J segment lost 4 bases and the V segment lost 2 bases, leaving 7 bases of the junction unmatched. The CDR3 totals 16 residues. Per the germline V gene, CDR1 is SGDLS and CDR2 is YYNGEE. As DNA, the CDR3 is TGTGCCAGCAGCGTTCGAGCGGGAGGGCCCTCAGATACGCAGTATTTT. Encoded protein: CASSVRAGGPSDTQYF. Together with reference TRBV9 and TRBJ2-3, the CDR3 gives the full variable domain: DSGVTQTPKHLITATGQRVTLRCSPRSGDLSVYWYQQSLDQGLQFLIQYYNGEERAKGNILERFSAQQFPDLHSELNLSSLELGDSALYFCASSVRAGGPSDTQYFGPGTRLTVL.

The chain has TRBV5-1 and TRBJ2-3, with 8 bases identical to TRBD2. The V gene's germline CDR1 is SGHRS and CDR2 YFSETQ. CDR3 size: 14 residues. Trimming took 0 bases from V and 4 from J; bases not matched to a gene: 1. In DNA form, the CDR3 reads TGCGCCAGCAGCTTGGGAGCGGGAGCAGATACGCAGTATTTT. It codes for CASSLGAGADTQYF.

This clonotype was seen only a few times. The chain couples TRBV20-1 to TRBJ1-4; 7 positions agree with TRBD1. The J segment lost 8 bases and the V segment lost 2 bases, leaving 11 bases of the junction unmatched. This CDR3 comprises 15 residues. Germline-derived CDR1 and CDR2 are DFQATT and SNEGSKA (reference sequence). The CDR3 region is CSARPGGTEGEKLFF. The CDR3 DNA reads as TGCAGTGCTAGACCAGGGGGTACGGAAGGGGAAAAACTGTTTTTT.

The chain combines TRBV9 with TRBJ2-4, with TRBD2 identical over 8 bases. Trimming took 3 bases from V and 0 from J; bases not matched to a gene: 5. Germline-derived CDR1 and CDR2 are SGDLS and YYNGEE. The CDR3 has 16 residues. The CDR3: CASSAGGGLAKNIQYF. The CDR3 coding sequence is TGTGCCAGCAGCGCGGGGGGGGGCCTAGCCAAAAACATTCAGTACTTC.

This clonotype occurred many times. CDR3: CASSLTAGGMYEQYF. CDR3 DNA: TGTGCCAGCAGCTTAACTGCGGGAGGAATGTACGAGCAGTACTTC. The rearrangement joins TRBV7-3 to TRBJ2-7; 8 bases agree with TRBD2. The germline CDR1 and CDR2 sequences are SGHTA and FQGTGA. The CDR3 is 15 amino acids. The trim removed 0 bases at V and 4 bases at J, leaving 5 bases unmatched.

V usage is TRBV7-2 and J usage is TRBJ2-7; TRBD1 is a possible D gene (6 bases). V was shortened by 3 bases and J by 1 base, with 10 bases between the two germline ends. This CDR3 comprises 14 residues. Looked up from germline, CDR1 is SGHTA and CDR2 is FQGNSA. The CDR3 sequence is CASSFGDMSYEQYF. The CDR3 DNA is TGTGCCAGCAGCTTCGGGGACATGTCCTACGAGCAGTACTTC.